The text below deals with one T cell receptor (beta chain). Trimming removed 5 bases from V and 10 bases from J; junction bases left unmatched: 11. CDR3 length: 14 amino acids. CDR1 is SGHTA, CDR2 FQGTGA, per germline. Authors' methods: The authors estimated nucleated cell counts from reference gene primer amplification. Data came from immunoSEQ multiplex PCR; TCRdb stores just in-frame clones and leaves some out. V, J and clone size reflect that table, while D and trimming were determined from the DNA. Of tens of thousands of clones in the sample, roughly 76% were seen once. The data were taken from a study of blood T cell repertoires in COVID-19. Study-wide background: Nucleic acid was either cDNA or gDNA, and it came from T cells, B-cell-depleted T cells, or PBMCs.

Seattle patient enrollment occurred during active infection, with longitudinal follow-up thereafter. The receptor was isolated from a man aged 80 or over with COVID-19, enrolled during active disease. Sequences were obtained from peripheral blood. This rearrangement joins TRBV7-3 to TRBJ2-1, with 7 bases matching TRBD2. DNA of the CDR3: TGTGCCAGCAGCCCCCTCCACACTAGCGAAGAGCAGTTCTTC. Protein sequence: CASSPLHTSEEQFF.